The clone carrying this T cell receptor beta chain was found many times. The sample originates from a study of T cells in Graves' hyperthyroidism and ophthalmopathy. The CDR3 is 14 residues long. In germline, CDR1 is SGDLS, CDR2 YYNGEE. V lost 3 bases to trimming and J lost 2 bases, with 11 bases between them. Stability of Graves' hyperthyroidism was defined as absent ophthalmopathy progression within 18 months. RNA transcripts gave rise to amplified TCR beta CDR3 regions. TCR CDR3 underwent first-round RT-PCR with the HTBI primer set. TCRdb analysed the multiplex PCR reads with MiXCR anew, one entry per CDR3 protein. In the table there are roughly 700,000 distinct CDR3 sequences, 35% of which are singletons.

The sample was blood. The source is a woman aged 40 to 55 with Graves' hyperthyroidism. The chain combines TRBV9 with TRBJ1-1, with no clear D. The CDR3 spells CASSASGRNTEAFF. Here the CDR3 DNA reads TGTGCCAGCAGCGCTTCAGGCCGCAACACTGAAGCTTTCTTT.